The following is a T cell receptor (beta chain) sequence with its context. Antigen unknown. The sample carries other DNA sequences with the same CDR3. Amplification used 60 Vbeta primers and 13 Jbeta primers. Using immunoSEQ multiplex PCR, the repertoire was profiled, and TCRdb retains in-frame clones only, with some absent. The sample records about 150,000 clones, 50% to 75% being singletons. V was trimmed by 4 bases and J by 0 bases, leaving 12 bases between them. From germline, CDR1 is MDHEN and CDR2 SYDVKM. The CDR3 totals 15 residues. The data are from a study of cytomegalovirus exposure and HLA in healthy donors. Study-level findings and limits: A few of the chains that were CMV-associated were confirmed in vitro to be specific for CMV antigens. TCR beta sequences numbering some 17,000 were associated with HLA alleles at 0.05 false discovery rate in a later analysis. It was assumed in the presence/absence analyses that sequencing depth was roughly uniform across donors.

The rearrangement uses TRBV28 and TRBJ1-1; the D is unclear. The sequence was obtained from a woman aged 55-69 years in good health and CMV-seropositive. Sequencing used PBMCs. CDR3 loop: CASSSPPGMNTEAFF. CDR3 coding DNA: TGTGCCAGCAGTTCCCCCCCGGGGATGAACACTGAAGCTTTCTTT.